A selection of T cell receptor beta chains follows, all from one sample in a study of CD8+CD57+ T cells in acquired aplastic anemia. TCRdb passed the reads through MiXCR, listing each CDR3 protein once. The data show about half a million distinct CDR3 sequences, around a third seen once. Material: sorted CD4+, CD8+, or CD8+CD57+ T cells (not recorded which) from PBMCs. All receptors come from a human donor with aplastic anemia. Each CDR3 is given with its conserved first and last residue. The D gene is left open where the match is weak. Some rows have no size entry. The others give once, few or many, or a class for an expanded clone.

v_gene,abundance,j_gene,d_gene,CDR3aa,CDR3nt
TRBV9,many,TRBJ1-2,NA,CASSVAISHYGYTF,TGTGCCAGCAGCGTAGCTATTTCCCACTATGGCTACACCTTC
TRBV12-3/TRBV12-4,NA,TRBJ1-2,NA,CASSLARAGYTF,TGTGCCAGCAGTTTGGCCAGGGCGGGCTACACCTTC
TRBV2,many,TRBJ2-3,TRBD2,CASSEALLGAGGGTDTQYF,TGTGCCAGCAGTGAAGCTCTACTCGGGGCGGGAGGAGGCACAGATACGCAGTATTTT
TRBV24-1,many,TRBJ2-7,TRBD1,CATSGRGQGKTYEQYF,TGTGCCACCAGTGGCCGTGGACAGGGAAAAACCTACGAGCAGTACTTC
TRBV28,NA,TRBJ2-7,NA,CASTTRAAGAREQYF,TGTGCCAGCACCACAAGGGCAGCAGGAGCACGCGAGCAGTACTTC
TRBV7-9,NA,TRBJ1-2,NA,CASSLEGPSADYGYTF,TGTGCCAGCAGCTTGGAGGGCCCCTCAGCGGACTATGGCTACACCTTC
TRBV25-1,many,TRBJ1-4,NA,CASSEYKGTNEKLFF,TGTGCCAGCAGTGAATATAAGGGAACTAATGAAAAACTGTTTTTT
TRBV6-1,NA,TRBJ2-7,NA,CASSPGSSLDYEQYF,TGTGCCAGCAGCCCCGGGTCTTCCCTAGACTACGAGCAGTACTTC
TRBV10-3,NA,TRBJ2-5,TRBD1,CAISARDRDGETQYF,TGTGCCATCAGTGCACGCGACAGGGATGGAGAGACCCAGTACTTC
TRBV15,NA,TRBJ2-7,TRBD1,CATSRQPTGPNEQYF,TGTGCCACCAGCAGACAGCCGACAGGGCCCAACGAGCAGTACTTC
TRBV15,many,TRBJ1-5,NA,CATSPGGGIGQPQHF,TGTGCCACCAGCCCGGGGGGGGGAATCGGTCAGCCCCAGCATTTT
TRBV10-3,NA,TRBJ1-5,NA,CASSDFQGGQPQHF,TGTGCCAGCAGTGACTTTCAGGGTGGGCAGCCCCAGCATTTT
TRBV20-1,NA,TRBJ2-5,NA,CSARVRETQYF,TGCAGTGCTAGAGTAAGAGAGACCCAGTACTTC
TRBV29-1,NA,TRBJ2-7,NA,CSLRGSYEQYF,TGCAGCTTGAGGGGGTCCTACGAGCAGTACTTC
TRBV20-1,once,TRBJ1-6,NA,CSASSQGLLSSPLHF,TGCAGTGCCAGCAGCCAAGGGCTTCTAAGCTCACCCCTCCACTTT
TRBV7-2,NA,TRBJ2-7,NA,CASSARLDEQYF,TGTGCCAGCAGTGCCCGACTTGACGAGCAGTACTTC
TRBV28,few,TRBJ1-6,TRBD1,CASRGGQTNSPLHF,TGTGCCAGCAGGGGGGGACAGACTAATTCACCCCTCCACTTT
TRBV19,NA,TRBJ1-2,TRBD1,CASSMGQGVNYGYTF,TGTGCCAGTAGTATGGGTCAGGGGGTGAACTATGGCTACACCTTC
TRBV7-3,NA,TRBJ2-7,TRBD1,CASSSVGQGAGEQYF,TGTGCCAGCAGCTCAGTTGGACAGGGGGCCGGCGAGCAGTACTTC
TRBV13,few,TRBJ1-2,TRBD1,CASSLSGTGAANYGYTF,TGTGCCAGCAGCTTAAGTGGGACAGGGGCTGCTAACTATGGCTACACCTTC
TRBV2,NA,TRBJ1-2,NA,CASSPRGDEYGYTF,TGTGCCAGCAGTCCTAGGGGGGACGAGTATGGCTACACCTTC
TRBV20-1,many,TRBJ1-1,NA,CSAPQGFRAEAFF,TGCAGTGCTCCCCAGGGTTTTCGGGCTGAAGCTTTCTTT
TRBV9,few,TRBJ2-1,TRBD1,CASSPRDRQNEQFF,TGTGCCAGCAGCCCGAGGGACAGGCAAAATGAGCAGTTCTTC
TRBV20-1,many,TRBJ1-5,NA,CSAQQVGNQPQHF,TGCAGTGCTCAACAGGTGGGCAATCAGCCCCAGCATTTT
TRBV29-1,NA,TRBJ2-7,NA,CSLSHLGEQYF,TGCAGTTTATCGCACTTGGGGGAGCAGTACTTC
TRBV7-6,few,TRBJ2-3,NA,CASSYWDNTDTQYF,TGTGCCAGCAGCTACTGGGACAACACAGATACGCAGTATTTT
TRBV19,few,TRBJ1-2,TRBD1,CASRAQGYNGYTF,TGTGCCAGTAGGGCACAGGGGTACAATGGCTACACCTTC
TRBV6-5,NA,TRBJ1-1,NA,CASSYSRGLDTEAFF,TGTGCCAGCAGTTACTCGAGAGGGCTGGACACTGAAGCTTTCTTT
TRBV20-1,NA,TRBJ2-7,TRBD2,CSASSLGGRGDEQYF,TGCAGTGCTAGTTCTTTAGGCGGGAGAGGGGACGAGCAGTACTTC
TRBV5-6,NA,TRBJ1-1,NA,CASTLAAGLGAFF,TGTGCCAGCACCCTTGCTGCGGGGCTGGGAGCTTTCTTT
TRBV2,NA,TRBJ1-6,NA,CASSISSYNSPLHF,TGTGCCAGCAGTATCAGCTCCTATAATTCACCCCTCCACTTT
TRBV19,many,TRBJ1-2,NA,CASSNGVGAYGYTF,TGTGCCAGTAGTAACGGGGTAGGGGCCTATGGCTACACCTTC
TRBV24-1,few,TRBJ2-2,TRBD1,CATSDLTGTGYTGELFF,TGTGCCACCAGTGACCTGACCGGGACAGGATACACCGGGGAGCTGTTTTTT
TRBV24-1,many,TRBJ2-7,NA,CATSRAAQTYEQYF,TGTGCCACCAGTAGGGCAGCCCAAACCTACGAGCAGTACTTC
TRBV2,NA,TRBJ1-1,TRBD1,CASTTATGPRAFF,TGTGCCAGCACTACCGCGACAGGGCCTAGGGCTTTCTTT
TRBV2,NA,TRBJ1-2,NA,CTTGTDSYGYTF,TGTACCACCGGGACTGACAGCTATGGCTACACCTTC
TRBV3-1,NA,TRBJ1-2,NA,CASSQDTPGDYGYTF,TGTGCCAGCAGCCAAGATACCCCGGGGGACTATGGCTACACCTTC
TRBV5-1,NA,TRBJ1-5,NA,CASSPGTDQPQHF,TGCGCCAGCAGCCCCGGGACGGATCAGCCCCAGCATTTT
TRBV7-2,many,TRBJ2-7,NA,CASSFGRGSYEQYF,TGTGCCAGCAGCTTTGGCAGGGGCTCCTACGAGCAGTACTTC
TRBV10-2,many,TRBJ1-1,NA,CASSEQVPAEAFF,TGCGCCAGCAGTGAGCAGGTCCCCGCTGAAGCTTTCTTT
TRBV6-1,few,TRBJ2-3,NA,CASTQEMSTDTQYF,TGTGCCAGCACGCAGGAGATGAGCACAGATACGCAGTATTTT